The present entry profiles one T cell receptor beta chain with its context. This record belongs to a study of control samples from healthy donors and cancer patients. V dropped 1 base and J dropped 2 bases, with 11 bases sitting between them. Germline lookup yields CDR1 KGHSH and CDR2 LQKENI. The CDR3 covers 15 residues. Clones were sequenced by immunoSEQ multiplex PCR, and TCRdb holds only the in-frame ones, with some missing. The repertoire includes 120,000 or so clones, over 75% of them detected once, and over 2.5% sits in the top ten. Input material: blood. This receptor was obtained from a man aged 55 to 70 in good health. The chain carries TRBV18 and TRBJ1-1; D uncertain. The CDR3, as DNA: TGTGCCAGCTCACCACTGTTACAGAGTAACACTGAAGCTTTCTTT. Amino acids: CASSPLLQSNTEAFF.